This T cell receptor (beta chain) originates from a study of shared clonotypes between healthy human individuals. Naive CD8 populations comprised CD45RO-negative cells positively selected for CCR7, excluding terminally differentiated effector memory CD45RA+ cells. J was trimmed by 3 bases and V by 10 bases; bases with no gene match: 6. The CDR3 sequence is 14 residues long. Germline-derived CDR1 and CDR2 are SGHDN and FVKESK. Evenly divided among several immunoSEQ plates was the genomic DNA of each subset. TCRdb's copy holds only in-frame clones and misses some; the assay was immunoSEQ multiplex PCR. This sample carries hundreds of thousands of clones, approximately 97% of them seen once, and the ten largest clones take over 0.2%.

Sequencing input: naive CD8+ T cells sorted from blood. The gene calls are TRBV14 and TRBJ2-1; 10 nucleotides match TRBD2. The receptor's source is a man aged 30 to 39 in good health. CDR3 protein: CATSGRGFYNEQFF. CDR3 nucleotide sequence: TGTGCCACGAGCGGGAGGGGGTTCTACAATGAGCAGTTCTTC.